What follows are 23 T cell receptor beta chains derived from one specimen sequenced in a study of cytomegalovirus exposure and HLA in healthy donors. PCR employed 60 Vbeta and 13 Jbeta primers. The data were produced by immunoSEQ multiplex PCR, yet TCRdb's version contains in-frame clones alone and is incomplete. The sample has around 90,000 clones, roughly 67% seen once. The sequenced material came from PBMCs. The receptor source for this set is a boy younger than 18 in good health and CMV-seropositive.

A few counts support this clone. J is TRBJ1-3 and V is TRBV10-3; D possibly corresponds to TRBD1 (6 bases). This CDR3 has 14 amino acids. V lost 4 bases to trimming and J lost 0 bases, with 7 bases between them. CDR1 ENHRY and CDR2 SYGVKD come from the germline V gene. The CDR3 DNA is TGTGCCATCAGTGGGACAGACTCTGGAAACACCATATATTTT. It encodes CAISGTDSGNTIYF.

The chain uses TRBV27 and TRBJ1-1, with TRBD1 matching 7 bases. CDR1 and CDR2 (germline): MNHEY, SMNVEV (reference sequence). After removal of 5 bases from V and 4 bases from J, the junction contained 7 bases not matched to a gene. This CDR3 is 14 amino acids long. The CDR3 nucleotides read TGTGCCAGCAGTCTCCAACAGGGGATCACTGAAGCTTTCTTT. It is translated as CASSLQQGITEAFF.

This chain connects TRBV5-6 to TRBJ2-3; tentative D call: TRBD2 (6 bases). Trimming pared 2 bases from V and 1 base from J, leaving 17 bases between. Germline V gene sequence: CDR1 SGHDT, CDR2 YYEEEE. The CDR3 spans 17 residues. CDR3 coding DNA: TGTGCCAGCAGCTTCCGGGACTGGCGTTTGGGCACAGATACGCAGTATTTT. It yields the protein CASSFRDWRLGTDTQYF.

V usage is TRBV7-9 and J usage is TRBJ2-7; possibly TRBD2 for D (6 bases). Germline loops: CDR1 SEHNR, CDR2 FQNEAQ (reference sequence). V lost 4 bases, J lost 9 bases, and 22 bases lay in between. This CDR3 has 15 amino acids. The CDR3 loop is CASSSKGTLGARQYF. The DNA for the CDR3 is TGTGCCAGCAGCTCAAAAGGGACTCTCGGGGCTCGGCAGTACTTC.

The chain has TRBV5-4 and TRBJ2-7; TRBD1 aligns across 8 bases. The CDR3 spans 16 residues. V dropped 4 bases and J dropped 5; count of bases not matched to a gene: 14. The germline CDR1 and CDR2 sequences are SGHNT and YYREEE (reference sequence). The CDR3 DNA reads TGTGCCAGCAGCGCCGGAGACAGGGGAGACATCCACGAGCAGTACTTC. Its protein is CASSAGDRGDIHEQYF.

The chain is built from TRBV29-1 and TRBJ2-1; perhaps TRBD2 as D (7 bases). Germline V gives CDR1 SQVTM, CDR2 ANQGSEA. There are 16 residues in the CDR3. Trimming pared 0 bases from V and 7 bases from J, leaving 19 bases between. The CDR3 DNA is TGCAGCGTTGAAGATCGAGGGGGAGGGCCTAGAAATGAGCAGTTCTTC. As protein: CSVEDRGGGPRNEQFF.

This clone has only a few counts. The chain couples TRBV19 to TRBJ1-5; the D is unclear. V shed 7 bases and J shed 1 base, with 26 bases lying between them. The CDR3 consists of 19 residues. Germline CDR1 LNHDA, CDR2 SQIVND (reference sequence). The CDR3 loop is CASTPNDRLAPGSNQPQHF. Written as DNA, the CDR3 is TGTGCCAGTACCCCGAACGACCGCCTTGCCCCAGGCAGCAATCAGCCCCAGCATTTT.

For the CDR3, the DNA is TGTGCCAGCAGTCGGGACAGACAAGCTTTCTTT. Translated, it gives CASSRDRQAFF. This chain links TRBV6-5 with TRBJ1-1; 7 nucleotides agree with TRBD1. Germline V lookup: CDR1 MNHEY, CDR2 SVGAGI. The CDR3 loop spans 11 amino acids. Trimming removed 5 bases from V and 9 bases from J; junction bases left unmatched: 3.

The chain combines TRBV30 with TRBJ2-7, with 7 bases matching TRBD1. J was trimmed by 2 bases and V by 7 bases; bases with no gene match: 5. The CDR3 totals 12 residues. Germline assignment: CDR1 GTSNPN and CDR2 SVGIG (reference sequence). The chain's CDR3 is CAYRDSAYEQYF. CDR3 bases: TGTGCCTACCGGGACAGCGCCTACGAGCAGTACTTC.

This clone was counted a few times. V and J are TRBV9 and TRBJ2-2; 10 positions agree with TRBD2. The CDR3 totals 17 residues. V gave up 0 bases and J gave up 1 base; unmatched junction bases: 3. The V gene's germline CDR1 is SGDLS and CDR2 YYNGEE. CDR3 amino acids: CASSVDPSGGNTGELFF. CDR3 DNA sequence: TGTGCCAGCAGCGTAGATCCTAGCGGGGGGAACACCGGGGAGCTGTTTTTT.

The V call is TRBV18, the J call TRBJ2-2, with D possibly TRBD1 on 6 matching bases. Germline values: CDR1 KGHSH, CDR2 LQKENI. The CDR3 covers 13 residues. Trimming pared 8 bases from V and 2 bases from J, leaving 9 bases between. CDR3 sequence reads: CASTDSNTGELFF. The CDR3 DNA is TGTGCCAGCACGGACAGTAACACCGGGGAGCTGTTTTTT. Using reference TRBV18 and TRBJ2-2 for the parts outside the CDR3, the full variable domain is NAGVMQNPRHLVRRRGQEARLRCSPMKGHSHVYWYRQLPEEGLKFMVYLQKENIIDESGMPKERFSAEFPKEGPSILRIQQVVRGDSAAYFCASTDSNTGELFFGEGSRLTVL.

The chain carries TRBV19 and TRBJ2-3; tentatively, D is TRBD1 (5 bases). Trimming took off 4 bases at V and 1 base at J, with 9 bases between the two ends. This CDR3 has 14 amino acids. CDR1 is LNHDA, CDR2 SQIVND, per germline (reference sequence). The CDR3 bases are TGTGCCAGTAGTACCCAGACAGGCACAGATACGCAGTATTTT. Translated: CASSTQTGTDTQYF.

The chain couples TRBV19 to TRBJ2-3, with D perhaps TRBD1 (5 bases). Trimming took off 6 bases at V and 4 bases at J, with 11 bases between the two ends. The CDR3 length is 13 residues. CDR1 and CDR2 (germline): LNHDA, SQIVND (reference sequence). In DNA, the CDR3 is TGTGCCAGTAGGGGGCTAGACGCAGATACGCAGTATTTT. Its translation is CASRGLDADTQYF. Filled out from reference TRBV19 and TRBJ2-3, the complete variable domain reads DGGITQSPKYLFRKEGQNVTLSCEQNLNHDAMYWYRQDPGQGLRLIYYSQIVNDFQKGDIAEGYSVSREKKESFPLTVTSAQKNPTAFYLCASRGLDADTQYFGPGTRLTVL.

Written as DNA, the CDR3 is TGTGCCAGTAGTATGGGACATACACAAGAGACCCAGTACTTC. Protein sequence: CASSMGHTQETQYF. The gene calls are TRBV19 and TRBJ2-5, with a weak D call TRBD1 (6 bases). CDR1 is LNHDA, CDR2 SQIVND, per germline (reference sequence). CDR3 length equals 14 residues. The V gene lost 3 bases and the J gene lost 2 bases, with 10 bases spanning the gap.

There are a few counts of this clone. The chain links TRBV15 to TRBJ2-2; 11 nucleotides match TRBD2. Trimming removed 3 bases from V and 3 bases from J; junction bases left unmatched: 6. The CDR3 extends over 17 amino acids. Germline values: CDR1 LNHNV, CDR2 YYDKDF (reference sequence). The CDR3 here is CATSRSGTSGYTGELFF. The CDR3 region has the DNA TGTGCCACCAGCAGGTCCGGGACTAGCGGTTACACCGGGGAGCTGTTTTTT. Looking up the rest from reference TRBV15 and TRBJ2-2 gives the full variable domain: DAMVIQNPRYQVTQFGKPVTLSCSQTLNHNVMYWYQQKSSQAPKLLFHYYDKDFNNEADTPDNFQSRRPNTSFCFLDIRSPGLGDTAMYLCATSRSGTSGYTGELFFGEGSRLTVL.

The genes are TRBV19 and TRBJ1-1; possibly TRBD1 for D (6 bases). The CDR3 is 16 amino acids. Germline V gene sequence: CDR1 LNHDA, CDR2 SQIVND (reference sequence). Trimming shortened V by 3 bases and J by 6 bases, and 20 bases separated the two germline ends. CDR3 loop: CASSIGQSTRDAEAFF. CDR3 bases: TGTGCCAGTAGTATCGGACAGTCCACTCGAGACGCTGAAGCTTTCTTT.

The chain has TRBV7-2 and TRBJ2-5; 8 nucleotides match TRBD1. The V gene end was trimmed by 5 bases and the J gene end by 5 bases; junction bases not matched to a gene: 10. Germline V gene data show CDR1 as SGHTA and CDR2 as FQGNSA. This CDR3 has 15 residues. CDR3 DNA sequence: TGTGCCAGCAGCCAGGACAGGGACTGGGGGGAGACCCAGTACTTC. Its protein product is CASSQDRDWGETQYF.

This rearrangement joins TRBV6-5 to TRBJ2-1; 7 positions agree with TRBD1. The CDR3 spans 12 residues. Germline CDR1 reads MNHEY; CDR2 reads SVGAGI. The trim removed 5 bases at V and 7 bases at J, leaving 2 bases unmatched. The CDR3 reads CASSLTGNEQFF. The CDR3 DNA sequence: TGTGCCAGCAGTCTGACAGGGAATGAGCAGTTCTTC.

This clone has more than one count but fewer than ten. The CDR3 spells CASSSGANTEAFF. The CDR3 bases are TGTGCCAGCAGCTCTGGGGCGAACACTGAAGCTTTCTTT. The V gene is TRBV7-9, the J gene TRBJ1-1; D possibly corresponds to TRBD1 (5 bases). Between the trimmed V and J ends, which lost 4 bases and 1 base, there was a span of 7 bases. The CDR3 length is 13 residues. Germline CDR1 and CDR2: SEHNR and FQNEAQ (reference sequence).

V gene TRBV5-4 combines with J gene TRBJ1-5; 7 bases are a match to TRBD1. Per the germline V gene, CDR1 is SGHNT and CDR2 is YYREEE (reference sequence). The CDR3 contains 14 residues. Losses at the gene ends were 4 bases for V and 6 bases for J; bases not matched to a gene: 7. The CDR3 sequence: CASSRGGGGQPQHF. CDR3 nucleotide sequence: TGTGCCAGCAGCCGAGGAGGGGGCGGTCAGCCCCAGCATTTT.

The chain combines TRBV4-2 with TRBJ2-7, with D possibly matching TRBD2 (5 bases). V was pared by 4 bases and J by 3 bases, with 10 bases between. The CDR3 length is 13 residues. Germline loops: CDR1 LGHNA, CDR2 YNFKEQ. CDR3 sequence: CASSPSSRYEQYF. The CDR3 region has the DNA TGTGCCAGCAGCCCCTCTAGCCGCTACGAGCAGTACTTC.

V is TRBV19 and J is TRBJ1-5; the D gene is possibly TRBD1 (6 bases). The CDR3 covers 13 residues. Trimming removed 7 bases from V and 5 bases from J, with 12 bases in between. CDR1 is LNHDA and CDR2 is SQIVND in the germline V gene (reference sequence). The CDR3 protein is CASKGGDHQPQHF. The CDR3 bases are TGTGCCAGTAAAGGGGGGGATCATCAGCCCCAGCATTTT.

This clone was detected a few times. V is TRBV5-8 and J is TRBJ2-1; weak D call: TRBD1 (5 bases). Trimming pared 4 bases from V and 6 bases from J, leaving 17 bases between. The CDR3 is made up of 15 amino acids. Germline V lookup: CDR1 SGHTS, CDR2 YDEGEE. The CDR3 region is CASSPRTLSSNEQFF. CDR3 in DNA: TGTGCCAGCAGCCCCCGGACACTCTCGTCCAATGAGCAGTTCTTC.